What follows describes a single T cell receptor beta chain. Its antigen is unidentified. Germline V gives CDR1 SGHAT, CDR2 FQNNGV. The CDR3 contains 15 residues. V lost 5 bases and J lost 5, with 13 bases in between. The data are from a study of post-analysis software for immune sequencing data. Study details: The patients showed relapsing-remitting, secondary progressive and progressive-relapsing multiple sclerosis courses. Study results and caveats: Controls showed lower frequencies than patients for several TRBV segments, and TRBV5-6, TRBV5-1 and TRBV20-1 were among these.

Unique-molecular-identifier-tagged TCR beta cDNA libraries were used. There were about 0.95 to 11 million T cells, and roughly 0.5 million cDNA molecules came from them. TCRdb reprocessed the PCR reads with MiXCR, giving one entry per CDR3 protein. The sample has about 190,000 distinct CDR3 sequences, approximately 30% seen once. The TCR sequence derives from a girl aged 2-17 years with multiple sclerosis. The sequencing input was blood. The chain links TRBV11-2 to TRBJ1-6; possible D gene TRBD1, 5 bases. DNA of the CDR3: TGTGCCAGCAGCCCCGGGGGACGGAATAATTCACCCCTCCACTTT. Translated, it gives CASSPGGRNNSPLHF. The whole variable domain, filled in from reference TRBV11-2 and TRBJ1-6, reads EAGVAQSPRYKIIEKRQSVAFWCNPISGHATLYWYQQILGQGPKLLIQFQNNGVVDDSQLPKDRFSAERLKGVDSTLKIQPAKLEDSAVYLCASSPGGRNNSPLHFGNGTRLTVT.